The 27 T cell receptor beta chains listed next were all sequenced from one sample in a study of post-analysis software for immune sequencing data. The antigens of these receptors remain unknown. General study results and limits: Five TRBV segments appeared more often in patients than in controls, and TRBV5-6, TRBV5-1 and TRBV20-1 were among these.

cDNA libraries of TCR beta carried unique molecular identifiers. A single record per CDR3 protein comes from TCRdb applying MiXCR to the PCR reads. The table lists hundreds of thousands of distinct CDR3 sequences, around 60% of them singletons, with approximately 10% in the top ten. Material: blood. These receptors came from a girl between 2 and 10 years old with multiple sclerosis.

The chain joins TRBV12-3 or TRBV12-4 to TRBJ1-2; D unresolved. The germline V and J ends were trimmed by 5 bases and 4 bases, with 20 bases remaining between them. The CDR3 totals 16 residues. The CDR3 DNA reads TGTGCCAGCAGTCCCTTAGGCCCGGGCGCGAGCTATGGCTACACCTTC. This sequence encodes CASSPLGPGASYGYTF.

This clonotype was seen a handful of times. CDR3 amino acids: CASKTSGRDEQYF. DNA for the CDR3: TGTGCCAGTAAGACTAGCGGGAGGGACGAGCAGTACTTC. This rearrangement joins TRBV3-1 to TRBJ2-7; 14 positions agree with TRBD2. The V segment lost 9 bases and the J segment 5 bases; nucleotides outside the gene matches: 3. Germline values: CDR1 LGHDT, CDR2 YNNKEL (reference sequence). CDR3 length: 13 amino acids.

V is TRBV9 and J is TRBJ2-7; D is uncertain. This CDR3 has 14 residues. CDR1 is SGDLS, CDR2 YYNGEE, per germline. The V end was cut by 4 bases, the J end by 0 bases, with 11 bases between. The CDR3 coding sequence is TGTGCCAGCAGCAACGCATCCCGCTCCTACGAGCAGTACTTC. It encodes CASSNASRSYEQYF.

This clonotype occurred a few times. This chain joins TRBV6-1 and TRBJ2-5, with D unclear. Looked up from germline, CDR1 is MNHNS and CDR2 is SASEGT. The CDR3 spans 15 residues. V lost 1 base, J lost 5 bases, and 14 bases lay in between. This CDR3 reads CASSEVGPLFETQYF. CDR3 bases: TGTGCCAGCAGTGAAGTTGGCCCGCTTTTCGAGACCCAGTACTTC.

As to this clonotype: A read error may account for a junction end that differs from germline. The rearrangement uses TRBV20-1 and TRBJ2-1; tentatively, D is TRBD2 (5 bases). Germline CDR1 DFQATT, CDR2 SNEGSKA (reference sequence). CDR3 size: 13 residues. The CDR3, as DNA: TGCAGTACTAGAGGTAAAGAGAGAGGTGAGCAGTTCTTC. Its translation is CSTRGKERGEQFF.

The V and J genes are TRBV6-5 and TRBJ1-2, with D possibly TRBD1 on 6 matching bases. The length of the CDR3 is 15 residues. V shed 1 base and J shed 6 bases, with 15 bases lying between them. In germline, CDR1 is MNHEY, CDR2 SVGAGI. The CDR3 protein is CASSYYGGQGDGYTF. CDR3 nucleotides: TGTGCCAGCAGTTACTACGGGGGCCAGGGAGATGGCTACACCTTC.

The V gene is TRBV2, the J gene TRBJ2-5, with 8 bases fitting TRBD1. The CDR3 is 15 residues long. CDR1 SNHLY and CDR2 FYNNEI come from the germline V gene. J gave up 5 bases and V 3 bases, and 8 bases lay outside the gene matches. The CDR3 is CASSESQGAGETQYF. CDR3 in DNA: TGTGCCAGCAGTGAGTCCCAGGGGGCAGGGGAGACCCAGTACTTC.

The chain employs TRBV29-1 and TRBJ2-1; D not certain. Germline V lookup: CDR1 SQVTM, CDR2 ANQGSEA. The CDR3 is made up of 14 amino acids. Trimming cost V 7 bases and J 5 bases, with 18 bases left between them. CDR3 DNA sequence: TGCAGCGGCATAGGTGGCGGCCGACACAATGAGCAGTTCTTC. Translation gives CSGIGGGRHNEQFF.

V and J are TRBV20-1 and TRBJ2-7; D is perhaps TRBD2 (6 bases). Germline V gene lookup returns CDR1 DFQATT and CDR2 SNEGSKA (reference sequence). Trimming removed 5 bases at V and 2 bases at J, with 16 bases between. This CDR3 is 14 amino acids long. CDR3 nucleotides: TGCAGTGCTCAGGCGCATAGCGGAACCTACGAGCAGTACTTC. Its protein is CSAQAHSGTYEQYF.

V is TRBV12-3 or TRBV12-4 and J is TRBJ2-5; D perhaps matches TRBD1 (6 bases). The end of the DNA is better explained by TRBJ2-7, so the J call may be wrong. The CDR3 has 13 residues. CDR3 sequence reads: CASSTQQGYEQYF. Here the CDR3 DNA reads TGTGCCAGCAGTACACAACAGGGTTACGAGCAGTACTTC.

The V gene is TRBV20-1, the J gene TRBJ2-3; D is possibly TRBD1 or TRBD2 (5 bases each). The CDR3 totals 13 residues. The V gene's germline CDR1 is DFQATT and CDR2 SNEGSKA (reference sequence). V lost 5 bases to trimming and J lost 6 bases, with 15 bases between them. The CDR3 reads CSAALGTPDTQYF. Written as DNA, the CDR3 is TGCAGTGCTGCCCTCGGGACCCCTGATACGCAGTATTTT.

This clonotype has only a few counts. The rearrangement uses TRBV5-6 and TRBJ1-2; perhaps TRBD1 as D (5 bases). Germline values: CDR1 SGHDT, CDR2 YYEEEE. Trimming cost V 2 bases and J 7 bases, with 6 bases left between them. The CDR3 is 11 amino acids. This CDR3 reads CASSLQAGYTF. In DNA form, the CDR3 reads TGTGCCAGCAGCTTACAGGCTGGCTACACCTTC.

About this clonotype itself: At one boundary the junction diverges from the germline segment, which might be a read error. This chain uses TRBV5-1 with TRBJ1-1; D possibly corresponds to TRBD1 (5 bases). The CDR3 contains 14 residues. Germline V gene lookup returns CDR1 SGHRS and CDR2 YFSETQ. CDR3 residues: CANSLGTSGTEAFF. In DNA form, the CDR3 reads TGCGCCAACAGCTTAGGGACTTCGGGGACTGAAGCTTTCTTT.

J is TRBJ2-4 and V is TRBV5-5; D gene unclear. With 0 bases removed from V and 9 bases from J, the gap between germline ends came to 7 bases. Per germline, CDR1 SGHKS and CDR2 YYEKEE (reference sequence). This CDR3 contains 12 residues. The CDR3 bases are TGTGCCAGCAGCTTGGACGGCCCCATTCAGTACTTC. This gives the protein CASSLDGPIQYF.

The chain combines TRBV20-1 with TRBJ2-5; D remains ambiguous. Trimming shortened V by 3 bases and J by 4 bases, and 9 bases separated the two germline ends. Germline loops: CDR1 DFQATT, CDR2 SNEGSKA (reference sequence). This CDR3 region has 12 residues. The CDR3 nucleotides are TGCAGTGCTAGCGTGGTGGGAGAGACCCAGTACTTC. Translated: CSASVVGETQYF.

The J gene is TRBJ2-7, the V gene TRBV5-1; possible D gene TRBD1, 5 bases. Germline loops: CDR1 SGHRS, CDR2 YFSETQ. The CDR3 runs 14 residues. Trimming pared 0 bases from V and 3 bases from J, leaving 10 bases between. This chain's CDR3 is CASSLDRPFYEQYF. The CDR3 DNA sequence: TGCGCCAGCAGCTTGGACAGGCCCTTCTACGAGCAGTACTTC.

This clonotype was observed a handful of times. CDR3 coding DNA: TGTGCCATTCCTTCCGAGCGGGGGGGCAGGTCAGAGACCCAGTACTTC. Its translation: CAIPSERGGRSETQYF. The V gene is TRBV10-3, the J gene TRBJ2-5; 10 positions match TRBD2. V trimming: 9 bases; J trimming: 4 bases; junction bases outside the gene matches: 14. The germline V gene encodes CDR1 ENHRY and CDR2 SYGVKD. CDR3 size: 16 residues.

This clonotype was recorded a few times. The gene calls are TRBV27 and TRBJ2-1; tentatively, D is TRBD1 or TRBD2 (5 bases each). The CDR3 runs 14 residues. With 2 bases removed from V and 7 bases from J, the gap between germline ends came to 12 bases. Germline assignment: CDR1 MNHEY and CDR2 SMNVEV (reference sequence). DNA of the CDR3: TGTGCCAGCAGTTTACTCCGAGGGGTGAATGAGCAGTTCTTC. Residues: CASSLLRGVNEQFF.

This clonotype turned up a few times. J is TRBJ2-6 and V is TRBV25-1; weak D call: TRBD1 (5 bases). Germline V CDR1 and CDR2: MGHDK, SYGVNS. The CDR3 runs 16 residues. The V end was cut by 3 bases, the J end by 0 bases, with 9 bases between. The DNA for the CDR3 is TGTGCCAGCAGTGAGAATACAGGCTCTGGGGCCAACGTCCTGACTTTC. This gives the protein CASSENTGSGANVLTF.

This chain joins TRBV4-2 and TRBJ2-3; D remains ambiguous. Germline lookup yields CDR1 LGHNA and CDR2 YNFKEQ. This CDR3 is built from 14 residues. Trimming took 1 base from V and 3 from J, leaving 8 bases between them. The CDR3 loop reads CASSQADRTDTQYF. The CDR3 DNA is TGTGCCAGCAGCCAAGCGGACCGGACAGATACGCAGTATTTT.

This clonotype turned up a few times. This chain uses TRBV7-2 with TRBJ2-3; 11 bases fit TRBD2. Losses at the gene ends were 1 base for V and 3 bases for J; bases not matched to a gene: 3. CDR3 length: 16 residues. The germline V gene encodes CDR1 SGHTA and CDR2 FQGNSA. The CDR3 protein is CASSLVGTSGTDTQYF. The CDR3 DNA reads TGTGCCAGCAGCTTAGTTGGGACTAGCGGTACAGATACGCAGTATTTT.

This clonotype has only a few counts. Here the CDR3 DNA reads TGTGCCAGCAGAACGGGACAGTACAATGAGCAGTTCTTC. It codes for CASRTGQYNEQFF. The chain joins TRBV28 to TRBJ2-1, with 7 nucleotides matching TRBD1. From germline, CDR1 is MDHEN and CDR2 SYDVKM. V trimming: 6 bases; J trimming: 4 bases; junction bases outside the gene matches: 3. The CDR3 has 13 amino acids.

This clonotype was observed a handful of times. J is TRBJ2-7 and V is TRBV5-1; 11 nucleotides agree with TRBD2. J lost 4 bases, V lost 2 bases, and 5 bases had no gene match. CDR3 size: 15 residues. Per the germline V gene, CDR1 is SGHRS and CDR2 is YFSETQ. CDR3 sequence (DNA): TGCGCCAGCAGCTTCGGGACTAGCGGTGCGTACGAGCAGTACTTC. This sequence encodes CASSFGTSGAYEQYF.

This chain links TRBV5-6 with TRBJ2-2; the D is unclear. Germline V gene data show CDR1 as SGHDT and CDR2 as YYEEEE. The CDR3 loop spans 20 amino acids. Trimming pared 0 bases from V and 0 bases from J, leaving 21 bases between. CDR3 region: CASSLAKVLKAGSNTGELFF. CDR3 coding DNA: TGTGCCAGCAGCTTGGCTAAGGTCTTGAAGGCAGGTTCGAACACCGGGGAGCTGTTTTTT.

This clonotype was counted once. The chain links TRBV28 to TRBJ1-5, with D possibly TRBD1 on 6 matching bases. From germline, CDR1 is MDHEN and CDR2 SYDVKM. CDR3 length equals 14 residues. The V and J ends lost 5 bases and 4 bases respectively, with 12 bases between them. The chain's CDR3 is CASSQGTPNQPQHF. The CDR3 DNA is TGTGCCAGCAGTCAAGGGACACCTAATCAGCCCCAGCATTTT.

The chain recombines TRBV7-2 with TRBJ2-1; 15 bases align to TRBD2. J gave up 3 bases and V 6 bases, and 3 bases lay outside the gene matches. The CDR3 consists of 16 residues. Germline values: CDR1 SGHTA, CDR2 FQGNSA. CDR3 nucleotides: TGTGCCAGCAGAGGACTAGCGGGGGGGATCTACAATGAGCAGTTCTTC. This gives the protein CASRGLAGGIYNEQFF.

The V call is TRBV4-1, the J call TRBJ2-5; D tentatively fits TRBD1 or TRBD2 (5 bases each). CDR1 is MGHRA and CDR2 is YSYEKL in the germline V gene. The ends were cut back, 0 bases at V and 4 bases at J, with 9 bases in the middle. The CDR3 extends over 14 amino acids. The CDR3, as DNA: TGCGCCAGCAGCCAAGATTCCGGGACAGAGACCCAGTACTTC. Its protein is CASSQDSGTETQYF.